The rows below give T cell receptor beta chains drawn from one sample of a study of CD8+CD57+ T cells in acquired aplastic anemia. One entry per CDR3 protein, called by TCRdb with MiXCR from the reads. This table holds approximately 170,000 distinct CDR3 sequences, roughly half found once. Material: sorted CD4+, CD8+, or CD8+CD57+ T cells (not recorded which) from PBMCs. These receptors originate from a human donor in good health, serving as a control. CDR3s include the opening cysteine and the closing phenylalanine or tryptophan. The order of the fields is clone size, V gene, D gene, J gene, CDR3 DNA, CDR3 protein. A D gene is named only where the DNA matches it firmly. Size tells how often a clone was seen (once, few, many) or the class of an expanded clone, and some rows leave it out.

size: NA
V: TRBV20-1
D: NA
J: TRBJ2-7
DNA: TGCAGTGCTAGAGCGGGCTACGAGCAGTACTTC
CDR3: CSARAGYEQYF

size: NA
V: TRBV20-1
D: NA
J: TRBJ2-3
DNA: TGCAGTGCTAGGGCGGGACTCACCACAGATACGCAGTATTTT
CDR3: CSARAGLTTDTQYF

size: NA
V: TRBV7-2
D: TRBD1
J: TRBJ2-3
DNA: TGTGCCAGCAGCTTAGTGGGACAGGGCGATACGCAGTATTTT
CDR3: CASSLVGQGDTQYF

size: many
V: TRBV6-1
D: NA
J: TRBJ1-1
DNA: TGTGCCAGCAGTGTCCAGGGTGAAACTGAAGCTTTCTTT
CDR3: CASSVQGETEAFF

size: NA
V: TRBV7-8
D: TRBD2
J: TRBJ2-7
DNA: TGTGCCAGCAGCTTAGTGGGGGGGACTGGCGAGCAGTACTTC
CDR3: CASSLVGGTGEQYF

size: NA
V: TRBV2
D: TRBD2
J: TRBJ2-1
DNA: TGTGCCAGCAGGGGACTACGCAATGAGCAGTTCTTC
CDR3: CASRGLRNEQFF

size: many
V: TRBV18
D: NA
J: TRBJ2-5
DNA: TGTGCCAGCTCACCCTTCACGGGTCTTGAGACCCAGTACTTC
CDR3: CASSPFTGLETQYF

size: NA
V: TRBV15
D: TRBD2
J: TRBJ2-1
DNA: TGTGCCTCCAACGGGGGGGGGGGTAGCGTCCAACGTAGGAATGAGCAGTTCTTC
CDR3: CASNGGGGSVQRRNEQFF

size: few
V: TRBV2
D: NA
J: TRBJ1-1
DNA: TGTGCCAGCAGCGCCGGGGAGGGCGACACTGAAGCTTTCTTT
CDR3: CASSAGEGDTEAFF

size: NA
V: TRBV20-1
D: NA
J: TRBJ2-2
DNA: TGCAGTGCTAGGGGGGAGCTACGGAACACCGGGGAGCTGTCTTGG
CDR3: CSARGELRNTGELSW

size: many
V: TRBV5-1
D: TRBD1
J: TRBJ2-5
DNA: TGCGCCAGCAGCTCGGGGACAGGAACGGAGACCCAGTACTTC
CDR3: CASSSGTGTETQYF

size: many
V: TRBV29-1
D: NA
J: TRBJ1-2
DNA: TGCAGCGTTGGACAGTTACTTTTCTATGGCTACACCTTC
CDR3: CSVGQLLFYGYTF

size: few
V: TRBV2
D: NA
J: TRBJ1-1
DNA: TGTGCCAGCAGTGGGACGGCGGTGGGGACTGAAGCTTTCTTT
CDR3: CASSGTAVGTEAFF

size: few
V: TRBV10-3
D: TRBD1
J: TRBJ2-7
DNA: TGTGCCATCAGTGAGGTGACAGGGGTCTCCTACGAGCAGTACTTC
CDR3: CAISEVTGVSYEQYF

size: NA
V: TRBV7-9
D: TRBD1
J: TRBJ1-2
DNA: TGTGCCAGCAGCGTTCAGGGGGCGTGGCGCTACACCTTC
CDR3: CASSVQGAWRYTF

size: many
V: TRBV9
D: NA
J: TRBJ1-5
DNA: TGTGCCAGCAGCGTAGGGGTGACAGGTAATCAGCCCCAGCATTTT
CDR3: CASSVGVTGNQPQHF

size: NA
V: TRBV12-3/TRBV12-4
D: TRBD2
J: TRBJ2-1
DNA: TGTGCCAGCTCGACTAGCGGTGAACCTGTTAATGAGCAGTTCTTC
CDR3: CASSTSGEPVNEQFF

size: NA
V: TRBV6-1
D: NA
J: TRBJ2-7
DNA: TGTGCCAGCAGGGAAGGCGGGGGCGGTCCCTACGAGCAGTACTTC
CDR3: CASREGGGGPYEQYF

size: many
V: TRBV4-3
D: TRBD1
J: TRBJ1-3
DNA: TGCGCCAGCAGCCAGTCCCGGGACAGTGTTGGAAACACCATATATTTT
CDR3: CASSQSRDSVGNTIYF

size: NA
V: TRBV29-1
D: TRBD1
J: TRBJ1-1
DNA: TGCAGCGTCATACAGGGGGACACTGAAGCTTTCTTT
CDR3: CSVIQGDTEAFF

size: NA
V: TRBV10-2
D: TRBD1
J: TRBJ2-7
DNA: TGTGCCAGCAGTCGGGGACAGGGGGCGAGCTACGAGCAGTACTTC
CDR3: CASSRGQGASYEQYF

size: few
V: TRBV20-1
D: NA
J: TRBJ2-1
DNA: TGCAGTGCCGGGGGCGGGGAGCAGTTCTTC
CDR3: CSAGGGEQFF

size: NA
V: TRBV10-1
D: TRBD2
J: TRBJ2-1
DNA: TGTGCCAGCAGCAGATCGGGACTAGCGGGGAACAATGAGCAGTTCTTC
CDR3: CASSRSGLAGNNEQFF

size: many
V: TRBV13
D: NA
J: TRBJ1-4
DNA: TGTGCCAGCAGCCCCGGACAGTCAACTAATGAAAAACTGTTTTTT
CDR3: CASSPGQSTNEKLFF

size: many
V: TRBV9
D: NA
J: TRBJ1-6
DNA: TGTGCCAGCAGCCCACAGTCGCAAACCCTAGAACCCCTCCACTTT
CDR3: CASSPQSQTLEPLHF

size: few
V: TRBV5-5
D: NA
J: TRBJ1-5
DNA: TGTGCCAGCAGCGTAGGTGGTGGCAATCAGCCCCAGCATTTT
CDR3: CASSVGGGNQPQHF

size: many
V: TRBV7-9
D: TRBD2
J: TRBJ2-2
DNA: TGTGCCAGCAGCTTAACGGGGGGGACCGGGGAGCTGTTTTTT
CDR3: CASSLTGGTGELFF